These 13 T cell receptor beta chains originate from one sample sequenced in a study of shared clonotypes between healthy human individuals. Sequenced by immunoSEQ multiplex PCR; TCRdb stores in-frame clones only, minus some. The data hold 2 million to 3 million clones, with under 95% observed a single time. Sequencing input: naive CD4+ T cells from PBMCs. Sample subset: CD45RA+ positively selected. These receptors all stem from a man aged 18 to 30 in good health. Some clones in this sample may be carry-over from other donors' samples.

The chain has TRBV12-5 and TRBJ2-5; 8 positions agree with TRBD2. The V gene end was trimmed by 4 bases and the J gene end by 2 bases; junction bases not matched to a gene: 12. The germline gives CDR1 LGHNT, CDR2 FRNRAP. This CDR3 comprises 17 residues. This chain's CDR3 is CASGSLAPASGQETQYF. The CDR3 DNA reads as TGTGCTAGTGGTTCCCTCGCCCCGGCTAGCGGGCAAGAGACCCAGTACTTC. Looking up the rest from reference TRBV12-5 and TRBJ2-5 gives the full variable domain: DARVTQTPRHKVTEMGQEVTMRCQPILGHNTVFWYRQTMMQGLELLAYFRNRAPLDDSGMPKDRFSAEMPDATLATLKIQPSEPRDSAVYFCASGSLAPASGQETQYFGPGTRLLVL.

The V and J genes are TRBV6-5 and TRBJ2-2, with a weak D call TRBD2 (6 bases). Per the germline V gene, CDR1 is MNHEY and CDR2 is SVGAGI. The CDR3 totals 13 residues. Deletions cut 0 bases from V and 7 bases from J, with 6 bases between. CDR3 loop: CASSYSGGGELFF. The CDR3 DNA reads as TGTGCCAGCAGTTACTCGGGAGGCGGGGAGCTGTTTTTT.

Regarding this clone: The identical CDR3 is also encoded by other nucleotide sequences in the sample. CDR3 nucleotide sequence: TGCAGTGCTAGAGGGCTATACGAGCAGTACTTC. This translates into CSARGLYEQYF. The chain recombines TRBV20-1 with TRBJ2-7; D is uncertain. The CDR3 has 11 amino acids. The germline V and J ends were trimmed by 1 base and 4 bases, with 5 bases remaining between them. Germline lookup yields CDR1 DFQATT and CDR2 SNEGSKA (reference sequence).

The rearrangement links TRBV15 to TRBJ2-1; 9 bases map to TRBD1. Germline loops: CDR1 LNHNV, CDR2 YYDKDF (reference sequence). The CDR3 length is 17 residues. V shed 3 bases, J shed 0 bases, and the junction held 6 bases outside the gene matches. The CDR3 coding sequence is TGTGCCACCAGCAGTTTTCCGGGACAGGGCTCCTACAATGAGCAGTTCTTC. It codes for CATSSFPGQGSYNEQFF.

The chain carries TRBV27 and TRBJ2-7; D not certain. CDR1 is MNHEY, CDR2 SMNVEV, per germline (reference sequence). V lost 0 bases, J lost 1 base, and 16 bases lay in between. This CDR3 region has 17 residues. For the CDR3, the DNA is TGTGCCAGCAGTTTATCGAGCTATGGTTCTGGGTCCTACGAGCAGTACTTC. This translates into CASSLSSYGSGSYEQYF.

The chain carries TRBV15 and TRBJ2-5; the D is unclear. The length of the CDR3 is 15 residues. CDR1 is LNHNV, CDR2 YYDKDF, per germline (reference sequence). V was shortened by 1 base and J by 5 bases, with 14 bases between the two germline ends. The CDR3 sequence is CATSRAGPLQETQYF. CDR3 sequence (DNA): TGTGCCACCAGCAGAGCGGGCCCTCTGCAGGAGACCCAGTACTTC.

This chain uses TRBV11-3 with TRBJ1-1, with TRBD1 identical over 7 bases. V shed 1 base and J 10 bases; nucleotides not matched to a gene: 6. The CDR3 is made up of 13 amino acids. Germline CDR1 reads SGHNT; CDR2 reads YENEEA. The CDR3 DNA sequence: TGTGCCAGCAGCTTAGGACAGGGTGACGGAGCTTTCTTT. Translating it yields CASSLGQGDGAFF.

About this clone itself: The sample holds other DNA sequences that translate to the same CDR3. CDR3 protein: CASSSPGLADYEQYF. The CDR3, as DNA: TGTGCCAGCAGCTCTCCTGGACTAGCGGACTACGAGCAGTACTTC. The chain uses TRBV28 and TRBJ2-7; 10 bases match TRBD2. V dropped 6 bases and J dropped 3; count of bases not matched to a gene: 8. In germline, CDR1 is MDHEN, CDR2 SYDVKM. The CDR3 runs 15 residues.

In the case of this clone: No conserved phenylalanine or tryptophan is present at the end of the CDR3, so a read error is the likely explanation. The limits of the CDR3 on the DNA are not certain, so only TCRdb's listed CDR3 is given. This chain joins TRBV2 and TRBJ1-6; the DNA was not used to check the table's D call, TRBD1. CDR1 is SNHLY, CDR2 FYNNEI, per germline. The CDR3 is 11 amino acids in total, end residues counted. Here the CDR3 reads CASSEERTVSI.

The V and J genes are TRBV11-3 and TRBJ2-1; D is unresolved. The V gene's germline CDR1 is SGHNT and CDR2 YENEEA. The CDR3 spans 17 residues. Trimming removed 1 base from V and 8 bases from J, with 21 bases in between. The CDR3 sequence: CASSLGVGGPPPHEQFF. The CDR3, as DNA: TGTGCCAGCAGCTTAGGAGTTGGCGGCCCTCCCCCCCATGAGCAGTTCTTC.

This chain links TRBV19 with TRBJ2-5; D tentatively reads TRBD1 or TRBD2 (5 bases each). The V end lost 3 bases, the J end lost 2 bases, and 10 bases lay between the germline ends. The germline V gene has CDR1 LNHDA and CDR2 SQIVND (reference sequence). The CDR3 consists of 14 residues. The CDR3 here is CASSIPREQETQYF. CDR3 DNA: TGTGCCAGTAGTATTCCCAGGGAGCAAGAGACCCAGTACTTC.

The J gene is TRBJ2-3, the V gene TRBV5-1; TRBD2 agrees at 13 bases. Germline CDR1 is SGHRS and CDR2 is YFSETQ. Losses at the gene ends were 4 bases for V and 2 bases for J; bases not matched to a gene: 10. There are 18 residues in the CDR3. The CDR3 spells CASSAGTSGTGLTDTQYF. The CDR3 DNA sequence: TGCGCCAGCAGCGCCGGGACTAGCGGGACCGGTCTCACAGATACGCAGTATTTT.

The chain carries TRBV29-1 and TRBJ2-5, with TRBD1 identical over 8 bases. The CDR3 runs 14 residues. After removal of 5 bases from V and 1 base from J, the junction contained 6 bases not matched to a gene. Germline V gives CDR1 SQVTM, CDR2 ANQGSEA. CDR3 bases: TGCAGCGTTTTCCCGGACAGGGTCCAAGAGACCCAGTACTTC. Its protein is CSVFPDRVQETQYF.